This TCR beta chain originates from a study of vaccination effects on CD4 cells after COVID-19. There are 15 residues in the CDR3. V was pared by 0 bases and J by 7 bases, with 15 bases between. The germline CDR1 and CDR2 sequences are SGHVS and FQNEAQ. In regard to this clone: Its antigen is still unknown.

Prior to sequencing, the ViraFEST assay stimulated PBMC with viral peptide pools, which expanded the antigen-specific CD4+ T cells. Culturing for about 9 days preceded CD4+ T cell isolation. The person was diagnosed with PCR-confirmed SARS-CoV-2 infection between March and December 2020. Participants received two doses of either the BNT162b2 or mRNA-1273 vaccine. Libraries were prepared by immunoSEQ multiplex PCR; TCRdb keeps only in-frame clonotypes and omits some of them. The sample has more than 10,000 clones, around two thirds seen once; the top ten hold approximately 35%. This TCR was sampled from a human donor who had a prior SARS-CoV-2 infection. The chain links TRBV7-8 to TRBJ1-2, with unresolved D. The sequencing used CD4+ T cells from PBMCs cultured with HCoV-NL63 spike peptides, collected after COVID-19 vaccination. The CDR3 here is CASSLAWGSSSGYTF. CDR3 DNA: TGTGCCAGCAGCTTAGCTTGGGGAAGTTCTTCTGGCTACACCTTC.